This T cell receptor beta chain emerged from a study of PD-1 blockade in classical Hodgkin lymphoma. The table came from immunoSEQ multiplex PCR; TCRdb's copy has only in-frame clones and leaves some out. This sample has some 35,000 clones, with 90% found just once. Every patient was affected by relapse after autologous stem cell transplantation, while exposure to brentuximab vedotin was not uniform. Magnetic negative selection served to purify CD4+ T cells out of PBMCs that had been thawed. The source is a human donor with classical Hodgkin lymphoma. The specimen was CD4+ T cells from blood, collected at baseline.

CDR3 coding DNA: TGTGCCAGTAGTATAGATTATCCTCGGACTAGCGGGAGGGGGTTGGGCTACAATGAGCAGTTCTTC. This encodes CASSIDYPRTSGRGLGYNEQFF. The chain is built from TRBV19 and TRBJ2-1, with 15 bases aligning to TRBD2. The CDR3 spans 22 residues. Trimming at V came to 0 bases and at J to 3 bases, leaving 15 bases not matched to a gene. Germline CDR1 reads LNHDA; CDR2 reads SQIVND (reference sequence).